This T cell receptor (beta chain) was found in a study of blood T cell repertoires in COVID-19. CDR3 length: 16 amino acids. The germline gives CDR1 SGHKS, CDR2 YYEKEE (reference sequence). Deletions cut 5 bases from V and 3 bases from J, with 17 bases between. Per the original data handling: It was from reference gene primer amplification that nucleated cell counts were estimated. Here immunoSEQ multiplex PCR was the method, and the copy in TCRdb shows in-frame clones only, minus some. That table furnishes V, J and clone size, whereas the DNA furnished D and trimming. The table has over 30,000 clones, about 88% seen once.

The chain couples TRBV5-5 to TRBJ2-2; maybe TRBD1 (5 bases). The source of this sequence is a human donor with active COVID-19. The donor label of this sample is uncertain. Specimen: peripheral blood. The chain's CDR3 is CASSLPVIQDTGELFF. In nucleotides, the CDR3 is TGTGCCAGCAGTTTACCCGTAATACAGGACACCGGGGAGCTGTTTTTT.